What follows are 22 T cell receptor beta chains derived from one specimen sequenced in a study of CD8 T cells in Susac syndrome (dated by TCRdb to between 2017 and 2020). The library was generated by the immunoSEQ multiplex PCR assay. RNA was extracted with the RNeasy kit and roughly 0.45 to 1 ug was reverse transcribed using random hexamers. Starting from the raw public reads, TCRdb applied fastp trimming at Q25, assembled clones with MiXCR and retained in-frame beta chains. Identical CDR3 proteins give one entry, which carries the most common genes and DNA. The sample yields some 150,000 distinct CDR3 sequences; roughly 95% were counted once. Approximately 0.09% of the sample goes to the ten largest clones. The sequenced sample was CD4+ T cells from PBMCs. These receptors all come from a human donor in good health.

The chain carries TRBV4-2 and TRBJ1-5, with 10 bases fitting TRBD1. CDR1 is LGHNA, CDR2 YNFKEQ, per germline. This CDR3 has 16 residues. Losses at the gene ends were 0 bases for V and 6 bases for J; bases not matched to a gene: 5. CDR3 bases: TGTGCCAGCAGCCAAGATGTTGGACAGGGGGGTCAGCCCCAGCATTTT. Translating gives CASSQDVGQGGQPQHF.

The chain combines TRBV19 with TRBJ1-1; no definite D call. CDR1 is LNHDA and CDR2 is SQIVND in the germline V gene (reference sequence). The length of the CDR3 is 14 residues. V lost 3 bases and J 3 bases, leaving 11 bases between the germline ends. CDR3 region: CASSIGRRDTEAFF. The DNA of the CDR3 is TGTGCCAGTAGTATTGGTCGGAGGGACACTGAAGCTTTCTTT.

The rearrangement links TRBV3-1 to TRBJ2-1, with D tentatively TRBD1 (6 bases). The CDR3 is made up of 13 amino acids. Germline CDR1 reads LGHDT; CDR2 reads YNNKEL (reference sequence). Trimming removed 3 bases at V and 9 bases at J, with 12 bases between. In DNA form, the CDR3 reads TGTGCCAGCAGCCAGCAACAGGGAAGTGAGCAGTTCTTC. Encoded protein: CASSQQQGSEQFF.

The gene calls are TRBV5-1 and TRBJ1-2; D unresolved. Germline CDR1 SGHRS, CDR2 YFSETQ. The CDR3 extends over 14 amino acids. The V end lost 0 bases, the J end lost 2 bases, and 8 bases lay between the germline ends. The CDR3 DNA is TGCGCCAGCAGCTTGGAGGGTACGAACTATGGCTACACCTTC. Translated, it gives CASSLEGTNYGYTF.

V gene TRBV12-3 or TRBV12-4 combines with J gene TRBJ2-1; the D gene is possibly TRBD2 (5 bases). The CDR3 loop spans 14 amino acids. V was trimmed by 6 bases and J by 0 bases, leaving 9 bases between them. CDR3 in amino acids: CASRRAASYNEQFF. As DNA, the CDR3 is TGTGCCAGCAGGAGGGCGGCCTCCTACAATGAGCAGTTCTTC.

CDR3 nucleotides: TGCGCCAGCAGCTTAGCGGGTGGGAACTACAATGAGCAGTTCTTC. This sequence encodes CASSLAGGNYNEQFF. J is TRBJ2-1 and V is TRBV5-1, with D perhaps matching TRBD2 (6 bases). Trimming left V 2 bases short and J 3 bases short, with 12 bases between. This CDR3 has 15 residues. The germline V gene encodes CDR1 SGHRS and CDR2 YFSETQ.

The CDR3, as DNA: TGTGCCAGCAGCCAATATTTCGGGAGTGGCGGCGAGCAGTACTTC. Encoded protein: CASSQYFGSGGEQYF. The rearrangement uses TRBV3-1 and TRBJ2-7; D possibly corresponds to TRBD2 (6 bases). The CDR3 totals 15 residues. V dropped 2 bases and J dropped 6 bases, with 17 bases sitting between them. The germline gives CDR1 LGHDT, CDR2 YNNKEL (reference sequence).

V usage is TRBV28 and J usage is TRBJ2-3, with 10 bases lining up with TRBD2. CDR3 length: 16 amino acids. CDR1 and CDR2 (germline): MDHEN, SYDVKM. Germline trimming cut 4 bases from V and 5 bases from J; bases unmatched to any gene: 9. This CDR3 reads CASSYPASGRGDTQYF. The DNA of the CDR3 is TGTGCCAGCAGTTACCCCGCTAGCGGGAGAGGAGATACGCAGTATTTT.

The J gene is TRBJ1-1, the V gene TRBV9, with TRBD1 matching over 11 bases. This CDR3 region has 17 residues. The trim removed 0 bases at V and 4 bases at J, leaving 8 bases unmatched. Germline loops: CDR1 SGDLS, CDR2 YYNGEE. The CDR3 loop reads CASSVAPWGQGGTEAFF. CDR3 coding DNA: TGTGCCAGCAGCGTAGCTCCCTGGGGACAGGGGGGCACTGAAGCTTTCTTT.

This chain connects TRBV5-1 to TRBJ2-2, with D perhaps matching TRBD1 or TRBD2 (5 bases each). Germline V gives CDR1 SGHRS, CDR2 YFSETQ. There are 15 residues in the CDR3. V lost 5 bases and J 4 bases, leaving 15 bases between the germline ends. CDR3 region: CASSQGPFGTGELFF. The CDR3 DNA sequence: TGCGCCAGCAGTCAGGGACCCTTCGGCACCGGGGAGCTGTTTTTT.

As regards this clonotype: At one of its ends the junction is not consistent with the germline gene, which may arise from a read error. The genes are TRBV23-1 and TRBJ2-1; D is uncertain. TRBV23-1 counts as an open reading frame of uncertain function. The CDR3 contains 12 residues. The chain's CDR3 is CASSPPTSPEVF. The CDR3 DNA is TGCGCCAGCAGTCCTCCGACAAGCCCAGAGGTCTTC.

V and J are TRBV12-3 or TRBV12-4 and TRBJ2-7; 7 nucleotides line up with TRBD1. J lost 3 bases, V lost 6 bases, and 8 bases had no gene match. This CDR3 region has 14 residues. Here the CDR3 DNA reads TGTGCCAGCAGCCACAGGGGCCTCCGCTACGAGCAGTACTTC. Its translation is CASSHRGLRYEQYF.

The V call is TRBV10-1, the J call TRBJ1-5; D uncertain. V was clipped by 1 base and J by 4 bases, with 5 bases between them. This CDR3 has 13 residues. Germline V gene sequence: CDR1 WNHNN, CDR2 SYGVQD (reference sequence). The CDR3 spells CASSEWGNQPQHF. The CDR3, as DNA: TGCGCCAGCAGTGAGTGGGGTAATCAGCCCCAGCATTTT.

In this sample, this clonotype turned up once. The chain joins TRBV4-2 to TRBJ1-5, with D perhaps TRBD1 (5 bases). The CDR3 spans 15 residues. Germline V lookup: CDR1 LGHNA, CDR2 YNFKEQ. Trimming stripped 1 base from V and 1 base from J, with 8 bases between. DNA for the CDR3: TGTGCCAGCAGCCAAGTCCAGGGCAGCAATCAGCCCCAGCATTTT. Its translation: CASSQVQGSNQPQHF.

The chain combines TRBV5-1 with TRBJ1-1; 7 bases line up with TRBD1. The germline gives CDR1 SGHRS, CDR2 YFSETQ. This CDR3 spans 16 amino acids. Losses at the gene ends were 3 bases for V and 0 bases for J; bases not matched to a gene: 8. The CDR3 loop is CASSSNPDRLNTEAFF. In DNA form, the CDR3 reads TGCGCCAGCAGCTCAAACCCGGACAGGTTGAACACTGAAGCTTTCTTT.

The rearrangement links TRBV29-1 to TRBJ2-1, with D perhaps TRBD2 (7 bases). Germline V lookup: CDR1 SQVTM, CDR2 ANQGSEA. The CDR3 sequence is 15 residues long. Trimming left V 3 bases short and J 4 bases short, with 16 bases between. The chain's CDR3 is CSVEGGGSIYNEQFF. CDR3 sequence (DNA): TGCAGCGTTGAGGGGGGCGGGAGTATTTACAATGAGCAGTTCTTC.

The CDR3 here is CASSPSSQGTSYEQYF. The CDR3 DNA reads as TGTGCCAGCAGCCCCTCCAGCCAGGGGACATCCTACGAGCAGTACTTC. This chain links TRBV4-2 with TRBJ2-7; D perhaps matches TRBD1 (6 bases). Trimming cost V 4 bases and J 1 base, with 17 bases left between them. The CDR3 extends over 16 amino acids. The germline V gene encodes CDR1 LGHNA and CDR2 YNFKEQ.

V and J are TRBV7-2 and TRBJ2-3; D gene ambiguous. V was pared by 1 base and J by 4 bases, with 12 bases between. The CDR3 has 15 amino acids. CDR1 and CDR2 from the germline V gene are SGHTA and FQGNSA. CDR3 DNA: TGTGCCAGCAGCTTAGGAGGACCCCTCCCAGATACGCAGTATTTT. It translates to CASSLGGPLPDTQYF.

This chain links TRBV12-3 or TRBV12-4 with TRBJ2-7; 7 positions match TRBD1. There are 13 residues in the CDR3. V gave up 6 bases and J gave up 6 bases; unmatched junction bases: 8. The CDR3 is CASRGTVGLEQYF. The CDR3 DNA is TGTGCCAGCAGGGGGACAGTTGGTCTCGAGCAGTACTTC.

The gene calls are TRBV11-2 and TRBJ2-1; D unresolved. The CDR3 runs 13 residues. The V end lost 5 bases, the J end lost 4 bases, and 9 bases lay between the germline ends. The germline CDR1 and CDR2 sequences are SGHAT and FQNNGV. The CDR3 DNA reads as TGTGCCAGCAGCCGAGAGTTATACAATGAGCAGTTCTTC. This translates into CASSRELYNEQFF.

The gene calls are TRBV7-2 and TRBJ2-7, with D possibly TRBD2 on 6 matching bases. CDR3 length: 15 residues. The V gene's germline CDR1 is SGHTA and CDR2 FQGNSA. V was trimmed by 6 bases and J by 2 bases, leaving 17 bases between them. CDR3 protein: CASRRPGGSTYEQYF. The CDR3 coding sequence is TGTGCCAGCAGGCGGCCCGGGGGATCGACCTACGAGCAGTACTTC.

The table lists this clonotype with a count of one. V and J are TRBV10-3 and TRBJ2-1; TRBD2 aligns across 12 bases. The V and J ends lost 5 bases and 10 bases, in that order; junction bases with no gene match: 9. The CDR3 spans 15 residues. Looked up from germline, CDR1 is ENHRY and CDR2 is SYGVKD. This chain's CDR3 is CAISLETSGRKEQFF. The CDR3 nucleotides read TGTGCCATCAGTCTAGAGACTAGCGGGAGAAAAGAGCAGTTCTTC.